A selection of T cell receptor beta chains follows, all from one sample in a study of shared clonotypes between healthy human individuals. Repertoires were generated with immunoSEQ multiplex PCR, while TCRdb's copy carries only in-frame clones and drops some. The table shows 470,000 or so clones, with about 78% occurring only once. Sequencing was done on a sample of PBMCs. These receptors came from a woman aged 40-49 years in good health. Some clones in this sample may be carry-over from other donors' samples. Both conserved end residues are part of each CDR3. A D gene is named only where the DNA matches it firmly. Size tells how often a clone was seen (once, few, many) or the class of an expanded clone, and some rows leave it out.

V	size	D	J	CDR3	DNA
TRBV15	-	-	TRBJ2-2	CATSREPGRSTGELFF	TGTGCCACCAGCAGAGAGCCAGGGAGGTCCACCGGGGAGCTGTTTTTT
TRBV6-4	-	TRBD1	TRBJ2-3	CASSDSDTGGGTDTQYF	TGTGCCAGCAGTGACTCAGACACAGGGGGCGGCACAGATACGCAGTATTTT
TRBV5-1	few	-	TRBJ2-3	CASSLVGVQDTQYF	TGCGCCAGCAGCTTGGTCGGGGTACAAGATACGCAGTATTTT
TRBV30	-	-	TRBJ1-2	CASRGRGINAGYTF	TGTGCCTCCAGAGGCAGGGGAATTAACGCGGGCTACACCTTC
TRBV14	-	-	TRBJ1-2	CASSQDYKTVYGYTF	TGTGCCAGCAGCCAAGATTACAAGACAGTCTATGGCTACACCTTC
TRBV7-2	few	TRBD1	TRBJ2-7	CASSLRTGDGEQYF	TGTGCCAGCAGCCTCAGGACAGGGGACGGCGAGCAGTACTTC
TRBV5-1	-	-	TRBJ2-7	CASSLVPSYEQYF	TGCGCCAGCAGCTTGGTCCCTAGCTACGAGCAGTACTTC
TRBV28	-	TRBD1	TRBJ2-1	CASILAGGWNEQFF	TGTGCCAGCATCCTTGCAGGGGGCTGGAATGAGCAGTTCTTC
TRBV6-4	-	TRBD2	TRBJ2-1	CASSESGGAGNEQFF	TGTGCCAGCAGTGAGTCGGGAGGGGCAGGAAATGAGCAGTTCTTC
TRBV11-3	-	-	TRBJ2-3	CASSLEGQPGDTQYF	TGTGCCAGCAGCTTGGAGGGCCAGCCTGGAGATACGCAGTACTTT
TRBV5-1	-	TRBD1	TRBJ2-3	CASSSRTGDITDTQYF	TGCGCCAGCAGCTCTAGGACAGGGGATATCACAGATACGCAGTATTTT
TRBV7-3	-	-	TRBJ1-6	CASSSEASPLHF	TGTGCCAGCAGCTCGGAGGCTTCACCCCTCCACTTT
TRBV7-6	-	-	TRBJ2-5	CASSLVGRTQETQYF	TGTGCCAGCAGCTTAGTCGGACGAACACAAGAGACCCAGTACTTC
TRBV11-2	-	-	TRBJ1-1	CASSPLLRIEAFF	TGTGCCAGCAGCCCGTTACTCAGGATTGAAGCTTTCTTT
TRBV6-1	once	-	TRBJ2-1	CASRNPNSYNEQFF	TGTGCCAGCAGGAACCCTAACTCCTACAATGAGCAGTTCTTC
TRBV21-1	-	-	TRBJ2-1	CASSKDWGAAYNEQFF	TGTGCCAGCAGCAAAGATTGGGGTGCGGCCTACAATGAGCAGTTCTTC
TRBV21-1	-	-	TRBJ2-7	CASSKLKRECEQYF	TGTGCCAGCAGCAAACTCAAGCGGGAGTGCGAGCAGTACTTC
TRBV10-3	-	-	TRBJ1-1	CAISDHTVNTEAFF	TGTGCCATCAGTGACCACACAGTGAACACTGAAGCTTTCTTT
TRBV7-2	-	TRBD2	TRBJ2-3	CASSPGGYADTQYF	TGTGCCAGCAGCCCGGGGGGGTACGCAGATACGCAGTATTTT
TRBV5-1	once	-	TRBJ2-7	CASGFGVPEAYEQYF	TGCGCCAGCGGCTTCGGCGTCCCCGAGGCCTACGAGCAGTACTTC
TRBV19	-	TRBD2	TRBJ2-1	CASTLGLAPYNEQFF	TGTGCCAGTACCCTGGGACTAGCACCCTACAATGAGCAGTTCTTC
TRBV7-9	-	-	TRBJ2-1	CASSSEGSEYNEQFF	TGTGCCAGCAGCTCAGAGGGGTCAGAGTACAATGAGCAGTTCTTC
TRBV27	once	TRBD1	TRBJ2-7	CASRPKPDRGPHEQYF	TGTGCCAGCAGGCCCAAGCCGGACAGGGGGCCCCACGAGCAGTACTTC
TRBV2	-	TRBD2	TRBJ2-7	CASSGGLATYEQYF	TGTGCCAGCAGTGGGGGACTAGCGACCTACGAGCAGTACTTC
TRBV28	-	-	TRBJ1-1	CASSFDDREGVTEAFF	TGTGCCAGCAGTTTTGATGACAGAGAGGGGGTCACTGAAGCTTTCTTT
TRBV28	once	-	TRBJ2-5	CASRPGLGGETQYF	TGTGCCAGCAGGCCGGGGCTGGGGGGAGAGACCCAGTACTTC
TRBV4-3	-	-	TRBJ1-4	CASSQDGAGSEKLFF	TGCGCCAGCAGCCAAGATGGGGCAGGGAGTGAAAAACTGTTTTTT
TRBV2	-	-	TRBJ1-2	CASSDSGGYTF	TGTGCCAGCAGTGATTCGGGTGGCTACACCTTC
TRBV19	-	-	TRBJ1-4	CASKVTGNEKLFF	TGTGCCAGTAAGGTAACAGGGAATGAAAAACTGTTTTTT
TRBV19	-	-	TRBJ2-1	CASSIGSDSYNEQFF	TGTGCCAGTAGTATAGGTAGCGACTCCTACAATGAGCAGTTCTTC
TRBV28	-	-	TRBJ1-2	CASSPPQTVSYGYTF	TGTGCCAGCAGTCCTCCTCAGACAGTGTCCTATGGCTACACCTTC
TRBV7-8	few	TRBD2	TRBJ2-2	CASSLPGLAGNTGELFF	TGTGCCAGCAGCTTACCGGGACTAGCGGGAAACACCGGGGAGCTGTTTTTT